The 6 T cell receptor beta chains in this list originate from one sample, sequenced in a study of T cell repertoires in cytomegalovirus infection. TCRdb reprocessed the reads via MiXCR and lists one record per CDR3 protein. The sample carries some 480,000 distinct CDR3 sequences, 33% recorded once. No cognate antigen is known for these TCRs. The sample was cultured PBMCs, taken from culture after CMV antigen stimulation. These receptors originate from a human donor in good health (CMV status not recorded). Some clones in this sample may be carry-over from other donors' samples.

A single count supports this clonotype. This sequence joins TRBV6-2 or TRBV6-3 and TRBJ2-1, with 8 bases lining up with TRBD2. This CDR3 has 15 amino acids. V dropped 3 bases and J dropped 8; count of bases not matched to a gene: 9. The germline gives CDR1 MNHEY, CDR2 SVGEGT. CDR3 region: CASSYGQKAGDEQFF. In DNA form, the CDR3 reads TGTGCCAGCAGTTATGGGCAAAAAGCGGGAGATGAGCAGTTCTTC.

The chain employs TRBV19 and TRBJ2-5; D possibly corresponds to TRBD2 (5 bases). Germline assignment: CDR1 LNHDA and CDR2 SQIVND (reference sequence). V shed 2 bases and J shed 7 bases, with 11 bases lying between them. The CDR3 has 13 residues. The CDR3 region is CASSISQEGTQYF. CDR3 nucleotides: TGTGCCAGTAGTATATCGCAAGAGGGGACCCAGTACTTC.

CDR3 DNA: TGCGCCAGCAGCCAAGACCGAGGACAGTTCGGGACTGAAGCTTTCTTT. Its translation: CASSQDRGQFGTEAFF. The chain recombines TRBV4-1 with TRBJ1-1; perhaps TRBD1 as D (6 bases). The V gene's germline CDR1 is MGHRA and CDR2 YSYEKL. This CDR3 region has 16 residues. The V end lost 0 bases, the J end lost 5 bases, and 16 bases lay between the germline ends.

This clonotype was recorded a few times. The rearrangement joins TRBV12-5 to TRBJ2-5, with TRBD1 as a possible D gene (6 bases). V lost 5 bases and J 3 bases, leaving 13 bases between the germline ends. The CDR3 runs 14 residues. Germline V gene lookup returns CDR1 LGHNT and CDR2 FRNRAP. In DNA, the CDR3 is TGTGCTAGTGGTCCTGGACAGAGGGAAGAGACCCAGTACTTC. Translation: CASGPGQREETQYF.

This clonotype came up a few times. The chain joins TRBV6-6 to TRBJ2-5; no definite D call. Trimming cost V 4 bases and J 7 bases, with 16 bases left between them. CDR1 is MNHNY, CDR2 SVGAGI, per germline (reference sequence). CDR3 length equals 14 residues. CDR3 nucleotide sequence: TGTGCCAGCAGTTTCCGGGCGCAAGAGTCGACCCAGTACTTC. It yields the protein CASSFRAQESTQYF.

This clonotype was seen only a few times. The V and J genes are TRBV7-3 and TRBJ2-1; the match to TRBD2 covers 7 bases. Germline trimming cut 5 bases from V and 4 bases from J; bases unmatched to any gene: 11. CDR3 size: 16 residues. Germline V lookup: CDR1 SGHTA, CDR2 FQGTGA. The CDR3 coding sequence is TGTGCCAGCAGCGTTAGCTCGGGAGCGGGGTACAATGAGCAGTTCTTC. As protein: CASSVSSGAGYNEQFF.